This T cell receptor beta chain was captured by sequencing in a study of cytomegalovirus exposure and HLA in healthy donors. Concerning this clone itself: Its antigen is not known.

Findings and limits, study-wide: As immune exposure information, only CMV serostatus was available. Follow-up analysis later connected one missense variant in DCLRE1C with trimming of TCR beta V- and J-genes. It was likely that a cluster of highly shared sequence variants was a sequencing artifact.

PCR used 60 Vbeta primers and 13 Jbeta primers. How the authors handled the data: Roughly 11 million of the roughly 77 million unique TCR beta chains counted in a later analysis were shared. Sequenced by immunoSEQ multiplex PCR; TCRdb stores in-frame clones only, minus some. The V and J calls and clone size are taken from that table; D and trimming were inferred from the DNA. The sample includes fewer than 200,000 clones, around 82% of them seen just once. V lost 1 base, J lost 6 bases, and 29 bases lay in between. The CDR3 sequence is 20 residues long. In germline, CDR1 is MDHEN, CDR2 SYDVKM. The sequence derives from a male donor in good health and CMV-seronegative. Sequencing was performed on PBMCs. The chain is built from TRBV28 and TRBJ2-3; possibly TRBD1 for D (5 bases). In DNA form, the CDR3 reads TGTGCCAGCAGTTTATCGCCCCCCCTCAGGGAAAGGGTGCACACGGATACGCAGTATTTT. Its protein product is CASSLSPPLRERVHTDTQYF. Variable domain in full (rest from reference TRBV28 and TRBJ2-3): DVKVTQSSRYLVKRTGEKVFLECVQDMDHENMFWYRQDPGLGLRLIYFSYDVKMKEKGDIPEGYSVSREKKERFSLILESASTNQTSMYLCASSLSPPLRERVHTDTQYFGPGTRLTVL.